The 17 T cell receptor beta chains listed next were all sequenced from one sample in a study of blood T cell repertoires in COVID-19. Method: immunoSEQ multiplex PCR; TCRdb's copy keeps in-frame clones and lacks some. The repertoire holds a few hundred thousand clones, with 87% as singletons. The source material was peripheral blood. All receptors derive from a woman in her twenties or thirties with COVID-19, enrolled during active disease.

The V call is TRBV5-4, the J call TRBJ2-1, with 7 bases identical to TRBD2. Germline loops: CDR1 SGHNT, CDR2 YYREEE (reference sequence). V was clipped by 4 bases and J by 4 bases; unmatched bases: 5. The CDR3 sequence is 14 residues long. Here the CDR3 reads CASSKWEGYNEQFF. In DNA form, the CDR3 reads TGTGCCAGCAGCAAATGGGAGGGATACAATGAGCAGTTCTTC.

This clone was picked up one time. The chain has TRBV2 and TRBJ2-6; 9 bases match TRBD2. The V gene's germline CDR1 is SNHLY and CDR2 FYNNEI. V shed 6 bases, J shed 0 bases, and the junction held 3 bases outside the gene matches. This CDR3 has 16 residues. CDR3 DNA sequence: TGTGCCAGCAGGGCTAGCGGGAACTCTGGGGCCAACGTCCTGACTTTC. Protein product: CASRASGNSGANVLTF.

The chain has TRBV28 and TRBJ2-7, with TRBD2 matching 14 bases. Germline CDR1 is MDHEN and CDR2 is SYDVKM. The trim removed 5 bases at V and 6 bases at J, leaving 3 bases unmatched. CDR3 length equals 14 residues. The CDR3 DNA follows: TGTGCCAGCAGTGGGACTAGCGGGAGTCTCGAGCAGTACTTC. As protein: CASSGTSGSLEQYF.

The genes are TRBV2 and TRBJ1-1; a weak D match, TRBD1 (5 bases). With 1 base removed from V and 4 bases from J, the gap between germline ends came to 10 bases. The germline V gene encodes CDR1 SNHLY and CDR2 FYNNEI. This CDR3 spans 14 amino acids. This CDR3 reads CASSEGGGGTEAFF. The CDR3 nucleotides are TGTGCCAGCAGTGAAGGGGGCGGCGGCACTGAAGCTTTCTTT.

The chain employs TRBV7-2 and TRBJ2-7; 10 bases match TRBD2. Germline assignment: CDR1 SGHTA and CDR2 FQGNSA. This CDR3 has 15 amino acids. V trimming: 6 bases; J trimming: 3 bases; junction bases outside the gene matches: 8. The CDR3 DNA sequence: TGTGCCAGCAGAAGGGCGCTAGCGGGAGTCTACGAGCAGTACTTC. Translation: CASRRALAGVYEQYF.

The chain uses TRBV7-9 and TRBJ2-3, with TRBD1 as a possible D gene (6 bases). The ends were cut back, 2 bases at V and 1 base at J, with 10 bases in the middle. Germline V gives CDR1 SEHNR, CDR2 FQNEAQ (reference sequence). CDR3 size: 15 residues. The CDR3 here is CASSLTGHGTDTQYF. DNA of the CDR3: TGTGCCAGCAGCTTAACGGGACATGGCACAGATACGCAGTATTTT.

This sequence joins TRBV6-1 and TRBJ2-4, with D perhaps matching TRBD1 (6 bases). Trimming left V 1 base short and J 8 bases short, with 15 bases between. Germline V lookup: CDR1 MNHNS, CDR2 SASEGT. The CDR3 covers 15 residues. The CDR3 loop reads CASSEEWGSGDIQYF. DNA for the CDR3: TGTGCCAGCAGTGAAGAGTGGGGGTCAGGGGACATTCAGTACTTC.

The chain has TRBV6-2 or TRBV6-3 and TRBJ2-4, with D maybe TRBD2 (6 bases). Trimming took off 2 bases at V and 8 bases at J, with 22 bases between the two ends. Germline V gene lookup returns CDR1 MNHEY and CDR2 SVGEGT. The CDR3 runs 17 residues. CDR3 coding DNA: TGTGCCAGCAGTTACACCCCCGTCGGAGGGATAAAAGACATTCAGTACTTC. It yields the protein CASSYTPVGGIKDIQYF.

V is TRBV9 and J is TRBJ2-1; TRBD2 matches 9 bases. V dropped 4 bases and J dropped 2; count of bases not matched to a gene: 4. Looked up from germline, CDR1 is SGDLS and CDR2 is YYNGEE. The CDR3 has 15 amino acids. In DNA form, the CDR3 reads TGTGCCAGCAGCATGACTAGCGGACCCTACAATGAGCAGTTCTTC. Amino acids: CASSMTSGPYNEQFF.

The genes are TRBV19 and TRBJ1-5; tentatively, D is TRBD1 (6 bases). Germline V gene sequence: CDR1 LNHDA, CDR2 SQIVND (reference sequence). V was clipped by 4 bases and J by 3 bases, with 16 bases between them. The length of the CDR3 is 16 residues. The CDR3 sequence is CASSTTRTAHNQPQHF. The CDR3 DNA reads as TGTGCCAGTAGTACGACAAGGACAGCACACAATCAGCCCCAGCATTTT.

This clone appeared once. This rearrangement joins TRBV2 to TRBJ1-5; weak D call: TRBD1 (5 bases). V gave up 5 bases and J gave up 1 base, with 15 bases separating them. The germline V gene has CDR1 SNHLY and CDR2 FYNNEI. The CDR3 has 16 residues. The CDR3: CASSRQGKGSNQPQHF. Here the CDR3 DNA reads TGTGCCAGCAGTAGGCAAGGGAAGGGGAGCAATCAGCCCCAGCATTTT.

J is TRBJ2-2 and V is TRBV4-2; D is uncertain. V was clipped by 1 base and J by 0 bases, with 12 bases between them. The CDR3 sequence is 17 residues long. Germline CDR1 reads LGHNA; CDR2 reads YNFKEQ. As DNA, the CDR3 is TGTGCCAGCAGCCAAGGTTTCAGGTCTGCGAACACCGGGGAGCTGTTTTTT. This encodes CASSQGFRSANTGELFF.

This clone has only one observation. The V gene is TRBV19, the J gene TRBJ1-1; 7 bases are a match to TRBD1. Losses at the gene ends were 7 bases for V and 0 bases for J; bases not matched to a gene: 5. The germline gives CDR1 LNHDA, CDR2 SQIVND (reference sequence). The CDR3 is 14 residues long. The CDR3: CASIAGQMNTEAFF. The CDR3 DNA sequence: TGTGCCAGTATCGCGGGACAGATGAACACTGAAGCTTTCTTT.

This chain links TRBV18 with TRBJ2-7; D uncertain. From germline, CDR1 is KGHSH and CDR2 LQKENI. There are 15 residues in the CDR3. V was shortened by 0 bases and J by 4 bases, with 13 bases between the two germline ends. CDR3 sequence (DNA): TGTGCCAGCTCACCACCCAACAGCAACTCTTACGAGCAGTACTTC. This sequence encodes CASSPPNSNSYEQYF.

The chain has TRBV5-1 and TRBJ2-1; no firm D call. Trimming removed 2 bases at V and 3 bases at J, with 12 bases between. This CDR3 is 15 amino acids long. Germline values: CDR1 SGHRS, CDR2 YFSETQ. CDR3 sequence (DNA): TGCGCCAGCAGCTTTTTTCCTAAAAGCTACAATGAGCAGTTCTTC. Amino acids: CASSFFPKSYNEQFF.

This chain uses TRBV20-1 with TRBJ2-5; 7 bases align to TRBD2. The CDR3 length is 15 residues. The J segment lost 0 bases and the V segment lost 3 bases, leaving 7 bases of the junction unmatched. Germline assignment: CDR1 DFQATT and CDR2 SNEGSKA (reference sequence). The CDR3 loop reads CSASPPAGYQETQYF. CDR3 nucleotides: TGCAGTGCTAGTCCCCCAGCGGGGTACCAAGAGACCCAGTACTTC.

The CDR3 is CASSLLAGADNEQFF. The CDR3 nucleotides are TGTGCCAGCAGTTTATTGGCGGGAGCAGATAATGAGCAGTTCTTC. The chain is built from TRBV27 and TRBJ2-1; TRBD2 aligns across 7 bases. Germline trimming cut 1 base from V and 7 bases from J; bases unmatched to any gene: 7. This CDR3 spans 15 amino acids. Germline loops: CDR1 MNHEY, CDR2 SMNVEV (reference sequence).